These 18 T cell receptor beta chains were all obtained from the same sample, sequenced in a study of T cells in Graves' hyperthyroidism and ophthalmopathy. Using RNA transcripts as the source, TCR beta CDR3 regions were amplified. Carried out on the TCR CDR3, a first-round RT-PCR used the HTBI primer set. TCRdb itself ran the multiplex PCR reads through MiXCR, one entry per CDR3 protein. The sample includes roughly 570,000 distinct CDR3 sequences, 35% to 55% seen only once; the top ten take approximately 7.5%. Sequenced input: peripheral blood or thyroid tissue (not recorded which). The receptors stem from a woman aged 18 to 35 with Graves' hyperthyroidism.

This clonotype was counted at least ten times. The chain employs TRBV19 and TRBJ2-7, with D possibly being TRBD1 (5 bases). The CDR3 length is 14 residues. Trimming pared 6 bases from V and 4 bases from J, leaving 16 bases between. In germline, CDR1 is LNHDA, CDR2 SQIVND (reference sequence). CDR3 amino acids: CASRSDKDNYEQYF. The DNA of the CDR3 is TGTGCCAGTAGATCCGACAAGGACAATTACGAGCAGTACTTC.

This clonotype was seen repeatedly, ten times or more. The V call is TRBV10-1, the J call TRBJ2-7; TRBD2 matches at 10 bases. Germline-derived CDR1 and CDR2 are WNHNN and SYGVQD (reference sequence). Unmatched junction bases numbered 0, after V lost 2 bases and J lost 5 bases. The CDR3 is 13 residues long. In DNA, the CDR3 is TGCGCCAGCAGTGAGGGGACTAGCGACGAGCAGTACTTC. It specifies CASSEGTSDEQYF.

In this sample, this clonotype turned up many times. V gene TRBV28 combines with J gene TRBJ2-7; D not resolved. The CDR3 is 11 amino acids. CDR1 is MDHEN, CDR2 SYDVKM, per germline. Trimming left V 4 bases short and J 6 bases short, with 7 bases between. The CDR3: CASSSPSEQYF. CDR3 DNA: TGTGCCAGCAGTTCCCCCTCCGAGCAGTACTTC.

The chain recombines TRBV3-1 with TRBJ1-1; D is undetermined. The CDR3 has 13 residues. Germline V gene data show CDR1 as LGHDT and CDR2 as YNNKEL (reference sequence). V gave up 2 bases and J gave up 6 bases, with 10 bases separating them. The CDR3 coding sequence is TGTGCCAGCAGCCAATATATTGGGGCTGAAGCTTTCTTT. Its translation: CASSQYIGAEAFF.

This clonotype was observed once. This chain uses TRBV29-1 with TRBJ1-2; D unclear. Germline V gives CDR1 SQVTM, CDR2 ANQGSEA. This CDR3 spans 12 amino acids. V lost 1 base to trimming and J lost 8 bases, with 11 bases between them. In DNA, the CDR3 is TGCAGCGTTGAAGGCGGTGATCTAGGCTACACCTTC. This translates into CSVEGGDLGYTF.

The V gene is TRBV29-1, the J gene TRBJ2-7; the D call may be TRBD1 or TRBD2 (5 bases each). V was shortened by 8 bases and J by 1 base, with 15 bases between the two germline ends. CDR3 length: 13 residues. Germline CDR1 is SQVTM and CDR2 is ANQGSEA. The CDR3 DNA reads TGCAGCCAAGGTTGGGACGGATCCTACGAGCAGTACTTC. Translated: CSQGWDGSYEQYF.

Ten or more counts support this clonotype. CDR3 coding DNA: TGTGCCAGTAGTATACCCCGGGACAGCTACTATGGCTACACCTTC. Protein: CASSIPRDSYYGYTF. The chain recombines TRBV19 with TRBJ1-2; 7 nucleotides agree with TRBD1. The CDR3 is 15 amino acids. Germline assignment: CDR1 LNHDA and CDR2 SQIVND (reference sequence). J was trimmed by 3 bases and V by 2 bases; bases with no gene match: 6.

The table lists this clonotype with a few counts. V and J are TRBV12-1 and TRBJ1-1. TRBV12-1 is shown as a pseudogene. CDR3 length: 12 amino acids. The CDR3 region is CASSGDLAEAFF. The DNA for the CDR3 is TGTGCCAGCAGCGGGGACTTGGCGGAAGCTTTCTTT.

Details on this clonotype: A much larger clone lies a single base off, so this may be a read error. The chain joins TRBV7-2 to TRBJ1-2, with 8 bases lining up with TRBD1. This CDR3 region has 16 residues. Germline lookup yields CDR1 SGHTA and CDR2 FQGNSA. Germline trimming cut 8 bases from V and 4 bases from J; bases unmatched to any gene: 15. CDR3 sequence reads: CASGPQSQGAGYGYTF. Written as DNA, the CDR3 is TGTGCCAGCGGCCCGCAAAGTCAGGGGGCAGGCTATGGCTACACCTTC. Full variable domain (missing parts from reference TRBV7-2 and TRBJ1-2): GAGVSQSPSNKVTEKGKDVELRCDPISGHTALYWYRQSLGQGLEFLIYFQGNSAPDKSGLPSDRFSAERTGGSVSTLTIQRTQQEDSAVYLCASGPQSQGAGYGYTFGSGTRLTVV.

This chain joins TRBV14 and TRBJ2-2, with 13 bases fitting TRBD2. J lost 1 base, V lost 4 bases, and 3 bases had no gene match. Germline CDR1 and CDR2: SGHDN and FVKESK. This CDR3 has 17 amino acids. The CDR3 DNA sequence: TGTGCCAGCAGCCCCCGGACTAGCGGGAGGAACACCGGGGAGCTGTTTTTT. Translated, it gives CASSPRTSGRNTGELFF.

This clonotype was seen repeatedly, ten times or more. The V gene is TRBV19, the J gene TRBJ1-3; no firm D call. CDR3 length equals 15 residues. Trimming shortened V by 5 bases and J by 0 bases, and 11 bases separated the two germline ends. Germline CDR1 reads LNHDA; CDR2 reads SQIVND (reference sequence). CDR3 in amino acids: CASSAKGYSGNTIYF. As DNA, the CDR3 is TGTGCCAGTAGTGCTAAGGGATACTCTGGAAACACCATATATTTT.

As regards this clonotype: An end of the junction differs from the germline gene, which may be a read error. The V call is TRBV2, the J call TRBJ1-2; D perhaps matches TRBD1 (5 bases). Germline V lookup: CDR1 SNHLY, CDR2 FYNNEI. CDR3 length: 10 residues. This chain's CDR3 is CASSGRPTAF. The CDR3 DNA reads as TGTGCCAGCAGTGGACGACCGACAGCCTTC.

The chain has TRBV29-1 and TRBJ1-5, with 8 positions matching TRBD1. Germline CDR1 is SQVTM and CDR2 is ANQGSEA. This CDR3 has 13 amino acids. V was pared by 7 bases and J by 5 bases, with 7 bases of the junction left unmatched. The CDR3 here is CSARQGSYQPQHF. The DNA for the CDR3 is TGCAGCGCTAGACAGGGGTCCTATCAGCCCCAGCATTTT. The whole variable domain, filled in from reference TRBV29-1 and TRBJ1-5, reads SAVISQKPSRDICQRGTSLTIQCQVDSQVTMMFWYRQQPGQSLTLIATANQGSEATYESGFVIDKFPISRPNLTFSTLTVSNMSPEDSSIYLCSARQGSYQPQHFGDGTRLSIL.

This clonotype showed up many times. The V call is TRBV29-1, the J call TRBJ1-1; TRBD1 agrees at 10 bases. The CDR3 is 13 amino acids. Trimming removed 6 bases from V and 5 bases from J; junction bases left unmatched: 6. Per the germline V gene, CDR1 is SQVTM and CDR2 is ANQGSEA. CDR3 sequence reads: CSVGDRGGTEAFF. The DNA for the CDR3 is TGCAGCGTAGGGGACAGGGGAGGGACTGAAGCTTTCTTT.

This clonotype has at least ten counts. V is TRBV4-2 and J is TRBJ1-6; 8 bases agree with TRBD1. The CDR3 has 17 residues. The trim removed 5 bases at V and 7 bases at J, leaving 13 bases unmatched. Germline assignment: CDR1 LGHNA and CDR2 YNFKEQ. The CDR3, as DNA: TGTGCCAGCAGCTTGGCTGCGACAGGGGCGGGCAATTCACCCCTCCACTTT. This translates into CASSLAATGAGNSPLHF.

The gene calls are TRBV15 and TRBJ2-5, with 12 nucleotides matching TRBD2. Trimming cost V 4 bases and J 5 bases; bases outside gene matches: 8. This CDR3 region has 16 residues. Germline V gene data show CDR1 as LNHNV and CDR2 as YYDKDF (reference sequence). The CDR3: CATSNRLAGVIETQYF. The CDR3 DNA reads as TGTGCCACCAGCAACCGACTAGCGGGAGTCATCGAGACCCAGTACTTC.

The chain uses TRBV2 and TRBJ1-1, with D perhaps TRBD1 (6 bases). Germline assignment: CDR1 SNHLY and CDR2 FYNNEI. Trimming shortened V by 7 bases and J by 0 bases, and 12 bases separated the two germline ends. CDR3 length equals 14 residues. DNA for the CDR3: TGTGCCAGCAAGAAGGGACAACTGAACACTGAAGCTTTCTTT. It yields the protein CASKKGQLNTEAFF.

The chain carries TRBV7-9 and TRBJ1-2, with a possible D match to TRBD1 (6 bases). The CDR3 consists of 14 residues. V lost 2 bases, J lost 12 bases, and 19 bases lay in between. Per germline, CDR1 SEHNR and CDR2 FQNEAQ (reference sequence). The CDR3 loop is CASSLSGTQLRNTF. The CDR3 DNA sequence: TGTGCCAGCAGCTTAAGTGGGACACAGCTCCGGAACACCTTC.